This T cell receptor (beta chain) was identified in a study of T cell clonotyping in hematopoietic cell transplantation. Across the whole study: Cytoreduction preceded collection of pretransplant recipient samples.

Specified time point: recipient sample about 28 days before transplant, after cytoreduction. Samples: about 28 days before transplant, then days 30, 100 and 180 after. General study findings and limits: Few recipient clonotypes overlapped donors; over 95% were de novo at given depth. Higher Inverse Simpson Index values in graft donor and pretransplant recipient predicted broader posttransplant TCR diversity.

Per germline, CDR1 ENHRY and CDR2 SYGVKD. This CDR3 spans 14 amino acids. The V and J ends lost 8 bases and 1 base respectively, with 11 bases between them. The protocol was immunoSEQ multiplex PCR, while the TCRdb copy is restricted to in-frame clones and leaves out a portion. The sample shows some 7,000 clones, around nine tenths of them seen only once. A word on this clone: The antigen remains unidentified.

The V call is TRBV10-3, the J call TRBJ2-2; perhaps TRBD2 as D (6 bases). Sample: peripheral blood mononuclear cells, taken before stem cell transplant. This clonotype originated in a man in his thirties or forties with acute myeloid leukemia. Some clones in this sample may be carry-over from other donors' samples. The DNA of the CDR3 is TGTGCCATCCTGGTGGGGGGGAACACCGGGGAGCTGTTTTTT. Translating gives CAILVGGNTGELFF.